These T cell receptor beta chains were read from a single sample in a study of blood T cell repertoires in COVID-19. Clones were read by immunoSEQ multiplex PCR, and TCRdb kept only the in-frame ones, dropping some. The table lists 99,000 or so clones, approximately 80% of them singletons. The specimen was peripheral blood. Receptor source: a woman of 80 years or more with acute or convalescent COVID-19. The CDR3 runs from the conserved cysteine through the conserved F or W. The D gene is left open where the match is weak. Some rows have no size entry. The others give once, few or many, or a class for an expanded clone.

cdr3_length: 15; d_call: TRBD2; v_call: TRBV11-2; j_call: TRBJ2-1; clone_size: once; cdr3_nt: TGTGCCAGCAGCTCTAGCGGGAGGGCGGGGAATGAGCAGTTCTTC; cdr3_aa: CASSSSGRAGNEQFF
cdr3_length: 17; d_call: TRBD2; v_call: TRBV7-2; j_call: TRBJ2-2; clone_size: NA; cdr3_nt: TGTGCCAGCAGCTTACTCGGACTAGCGAGTGTCACCGGGGAGCTGTTTTTT; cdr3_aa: CASSLLGLASVTGELFF
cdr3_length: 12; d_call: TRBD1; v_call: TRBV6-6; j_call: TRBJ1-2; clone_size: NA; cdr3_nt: TGTGCCAGCAGTCGGACAGGCTTGGGCTACACCTTC; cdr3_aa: CASSRTGLGYTF
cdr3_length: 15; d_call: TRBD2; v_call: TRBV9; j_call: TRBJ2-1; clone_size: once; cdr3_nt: TGTGCCAGCAGCGTTGGCGGGAGCACCTACAATGAGCAGTTCTTC; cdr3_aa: CASSVGGSTYNEQFF
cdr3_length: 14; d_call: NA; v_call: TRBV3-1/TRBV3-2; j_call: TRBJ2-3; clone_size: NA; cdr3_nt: TGTGCCAGCGGAACGGGAATTAACACAGATACGCAGTATTTT; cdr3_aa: CASGTGINTDTQYF
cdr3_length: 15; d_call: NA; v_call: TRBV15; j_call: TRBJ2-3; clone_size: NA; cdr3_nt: TGTGCCACCAGCAGAGATACAGGCCCCACAGATACGCAGTATTTT; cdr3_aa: CATSRDTGPTDTQYF
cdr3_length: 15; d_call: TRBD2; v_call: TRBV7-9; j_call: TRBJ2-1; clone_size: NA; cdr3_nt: TGTGCCAGCAGCTCCGGACTAGCGGGAAACAATGAGCAGTTCTTC; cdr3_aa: CASSSGLAGNNEQFF
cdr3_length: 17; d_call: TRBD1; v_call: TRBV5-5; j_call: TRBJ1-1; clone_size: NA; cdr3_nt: TGTGCCAGCAGCTCACCGGGACAGGGACCCATGAACACTGAAGCTTTCTTT; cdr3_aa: CASSSPGQGPMNTEAFF
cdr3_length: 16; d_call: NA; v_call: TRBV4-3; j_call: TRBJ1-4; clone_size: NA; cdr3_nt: TGCGCCAGCAGCCAAGAGTGGCAGGGTGGTAATGAAAAACTGTTTTTT; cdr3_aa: CASSQEWQGGNEKLFF
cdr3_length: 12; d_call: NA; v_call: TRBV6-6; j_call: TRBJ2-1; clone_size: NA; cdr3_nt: TGTGCCAGCAGTTCCCTTGGGGGGGAGCAGTTCTTC; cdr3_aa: CASSSLGGEQFF
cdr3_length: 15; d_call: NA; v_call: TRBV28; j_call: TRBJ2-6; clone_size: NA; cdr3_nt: TGTGCCAGCAGTCAGGGTAGCACTGGGGCCAACGTCCTGACTTTC; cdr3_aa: CASSQGSTGANVLTF
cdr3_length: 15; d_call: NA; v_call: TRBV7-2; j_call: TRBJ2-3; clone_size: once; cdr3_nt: TGTGCCAGCAGCTTAGCGGGAGGGGGGCCAGATACGCAGTATTTT; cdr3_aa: CASSLAGGGPDTQYF
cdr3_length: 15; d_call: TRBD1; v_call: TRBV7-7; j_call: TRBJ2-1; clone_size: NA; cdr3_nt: TGTGCCAGCAGCTCCGGGACAGGGGGCTTCAATGAGCAGTTCTTC; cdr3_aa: CASSSGTGGFNEQFF
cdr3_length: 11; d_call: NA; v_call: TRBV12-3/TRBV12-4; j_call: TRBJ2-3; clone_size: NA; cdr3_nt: TGTGCCAGCAGTTTCCTAGATACGCAGTATTTT; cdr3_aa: CASSFLDTQYF
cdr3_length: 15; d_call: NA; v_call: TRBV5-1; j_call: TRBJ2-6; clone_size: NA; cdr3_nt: TGCGCCAGCAGCTTGGGCTACTCTGGGGCCAACGTCCTGACTTTC; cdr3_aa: CASSLGYSGANVLTF
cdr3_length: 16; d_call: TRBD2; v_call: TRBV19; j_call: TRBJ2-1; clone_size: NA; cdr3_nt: TGTGCCAGTAGTATCAGAAGCGGGAGCTCCTACAATGAGCAGTTCTTC; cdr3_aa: CASSIRSGSSYNEQFF
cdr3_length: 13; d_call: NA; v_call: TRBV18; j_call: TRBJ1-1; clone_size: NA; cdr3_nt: TGTGCCAGCTCACCCCCCCTTTATGGCTCAGCTTTCTTT; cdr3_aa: CASSPPLYGSAFF
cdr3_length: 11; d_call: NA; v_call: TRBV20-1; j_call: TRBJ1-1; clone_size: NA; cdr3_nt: TGCAGTGCTCCGACAGATTCTGAAGCTTTCTTT; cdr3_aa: CSAPTDSEAFF
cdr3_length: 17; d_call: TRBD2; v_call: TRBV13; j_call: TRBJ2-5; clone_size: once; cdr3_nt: TGTGCCAGCAGCTTAGAGGGACTAGCGGGGGCAGGAGAGACCCAGTACTTC; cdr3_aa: CASSLEGLAGAGETQYF
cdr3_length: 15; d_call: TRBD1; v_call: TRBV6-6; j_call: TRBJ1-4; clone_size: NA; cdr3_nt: TGTGCCAGCAGGTCCGGGACAGCAACTAATGAAAAACTGTTTTTT; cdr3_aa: CASRSGTATNEKLFF
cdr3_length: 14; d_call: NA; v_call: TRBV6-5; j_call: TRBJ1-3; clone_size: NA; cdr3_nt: TGTGCCAGCAGCTCCACATACTCTGGAAACACCATATATTTT; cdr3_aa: CASSSTYSGNTIYF
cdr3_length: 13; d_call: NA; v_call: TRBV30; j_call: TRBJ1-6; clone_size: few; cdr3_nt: TGTGCCTGGATCGGGAGGGATAATTCACCCCTCCACTTT; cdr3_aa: CAWIGRDNSPLHF
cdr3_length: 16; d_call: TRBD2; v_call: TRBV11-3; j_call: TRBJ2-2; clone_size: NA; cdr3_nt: TGTGCCAGCAGCCCCCCCGGGAGGGGGAACACCGGGGAGCTGTTTTTT; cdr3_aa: CASSPPGRGNTGELFF
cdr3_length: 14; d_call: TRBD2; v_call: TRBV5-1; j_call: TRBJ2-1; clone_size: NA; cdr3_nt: TGCGCCAGCAGCCCAGTAGCGGGAGAAGGTGAGCAGTTCTTC; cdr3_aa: CASSPVAGEGEQFF
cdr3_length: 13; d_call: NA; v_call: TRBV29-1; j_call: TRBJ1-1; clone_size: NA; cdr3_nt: TGCAGCTCCCTGGCCAGGGTGGGCACTGAAGCTTTCTTT; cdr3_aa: CSSLARVGTEAFF
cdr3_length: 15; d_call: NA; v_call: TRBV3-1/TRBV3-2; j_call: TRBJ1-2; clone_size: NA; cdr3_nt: TGTGCCAGCAGCCAAGATGTACAGGGAGCGTATGGCTACACCTTC; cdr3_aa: CASSQDVQGAYGYTF
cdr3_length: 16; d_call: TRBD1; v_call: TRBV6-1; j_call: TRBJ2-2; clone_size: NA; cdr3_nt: TGTGCCAGCAGTGAAGATTCATGGACAGGGACCGGGGAGCTGTTTTTT; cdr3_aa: CASSEDSWTGTGELFF
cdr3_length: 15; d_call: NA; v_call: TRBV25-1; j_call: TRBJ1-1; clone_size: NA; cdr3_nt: TGTGCCACCTGGGGACCGGACTGGGGGGTCGCTGAAGCTTTCTTT; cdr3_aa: CATWGPDWGVAEAFF
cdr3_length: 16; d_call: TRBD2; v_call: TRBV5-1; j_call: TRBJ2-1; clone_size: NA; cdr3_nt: TGCGCCAGCAGCCCGGGGACTAGCGGCTCCTACAATGAGCAGTTCTTC; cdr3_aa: CASSPGTSGSYNEQFF
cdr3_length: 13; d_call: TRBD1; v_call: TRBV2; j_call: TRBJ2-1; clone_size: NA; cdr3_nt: TGTGCCAGCAGTGGGGACAGTTACAATGAGCAGTTCTTC; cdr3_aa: CASSGDSYNEQFF
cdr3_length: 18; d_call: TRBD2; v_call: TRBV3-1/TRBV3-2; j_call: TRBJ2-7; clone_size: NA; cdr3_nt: TGTGCCAGCAGCCGAGGACTAGCGGGAGGGCGCGAATCCTACGAGCAGTACTTC; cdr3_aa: CASSRGLAGGRESYEQYF
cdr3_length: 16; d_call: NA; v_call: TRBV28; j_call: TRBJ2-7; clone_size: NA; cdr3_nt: TGTGCCAGCAGTTCTTGGGCTCAGGGCGCTCACTACGAGCAGTACTTC; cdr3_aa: CASSSWAQGAHYEQYF
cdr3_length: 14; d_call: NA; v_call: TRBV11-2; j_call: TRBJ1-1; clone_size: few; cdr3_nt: TGTGCCAGCAGCTTATATACGGTGAACACTGAAGCTTTCTTT; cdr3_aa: CASSLYTVNTEAFF
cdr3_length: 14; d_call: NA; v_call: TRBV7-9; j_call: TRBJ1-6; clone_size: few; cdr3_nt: TGTGCCAGCAGCTTAGAACAGTATAATTCACCCCTCCACTTT; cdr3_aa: CASSLEQYNSPLHF
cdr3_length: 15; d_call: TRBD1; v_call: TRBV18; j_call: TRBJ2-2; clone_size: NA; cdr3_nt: TGTGCCAGCTCACTAGGGACAGCGAACACCGGGGAGCTGTTTTTT; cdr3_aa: CASSLGTANTGELFF
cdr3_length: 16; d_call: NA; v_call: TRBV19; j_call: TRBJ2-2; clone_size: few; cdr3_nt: TGTGCCAGTAGGATGAATATAGCGGTCCACACCGGGGAGCTGTTTTTT; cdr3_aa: CASRMNIAVHTGELFF
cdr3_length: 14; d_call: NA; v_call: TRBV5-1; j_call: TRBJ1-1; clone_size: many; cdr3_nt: TGCGCCAGCGGGAGGAGGGAATGGAACACTGAAGCTTTCTTT; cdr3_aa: CASGRREWNTEAFF
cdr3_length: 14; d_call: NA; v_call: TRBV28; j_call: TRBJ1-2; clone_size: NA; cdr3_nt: TGTGCCAGCAGCTCCAGGGCAGCTAACTATGGCTACACCTTC; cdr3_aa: CASSSRAANYGYTF
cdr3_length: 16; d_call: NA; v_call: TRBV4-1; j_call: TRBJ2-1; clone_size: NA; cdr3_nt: TGCGCCAGCAGCCAAGAAGGGGAGGTCCCCCTCAATGAGCAGTTCTTC; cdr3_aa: CASSQEGEVPLNEQFF
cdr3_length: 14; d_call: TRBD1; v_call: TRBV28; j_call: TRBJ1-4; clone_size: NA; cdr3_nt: TGTGCCAGCAGTTTTGGGGACAGGGACGAAAAACTGTTTTTT; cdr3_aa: CASSFGDRDEKLFF
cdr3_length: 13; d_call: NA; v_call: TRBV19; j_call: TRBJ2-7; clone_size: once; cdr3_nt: TGTGCCAGTAGCACAGAATTTTCCTACGAGCAGTACTTC; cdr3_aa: CASSTEFSYEQYF
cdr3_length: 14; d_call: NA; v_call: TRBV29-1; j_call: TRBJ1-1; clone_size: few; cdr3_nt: TGCAGCGTTTTGAAGTTAGTGTTGAACACTGAAGCTTTCTTT; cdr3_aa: CSVLKLVLNTEAFF
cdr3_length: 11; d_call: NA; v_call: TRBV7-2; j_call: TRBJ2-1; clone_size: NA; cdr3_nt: TGTGCCAGCGAGGGCTACAATGAGCAGTTCTTC; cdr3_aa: CASEGYNEQFF
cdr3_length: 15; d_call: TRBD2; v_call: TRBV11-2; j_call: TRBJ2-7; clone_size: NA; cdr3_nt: TGTGCCAGCAGCCCCAGGACTAGCGGGCTCTACGAGCAGTACTTC; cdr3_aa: CASSPRTSGLYEQYF
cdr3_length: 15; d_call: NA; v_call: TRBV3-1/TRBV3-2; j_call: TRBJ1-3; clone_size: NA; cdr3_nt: TGTGCCAGCAGCCAAGATCGGGTGCCTGGAAACACCATATATTTT; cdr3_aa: CASSQDRVPGNTIYF
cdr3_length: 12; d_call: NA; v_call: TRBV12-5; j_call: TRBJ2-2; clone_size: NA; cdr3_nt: TGTGCTAGTGCAGGGATAGCCGGGGAGCTGTTTTTT; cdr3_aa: CASAGIAGELFF
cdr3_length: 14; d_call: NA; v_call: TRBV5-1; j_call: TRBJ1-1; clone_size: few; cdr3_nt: TGCGCCAGCAGCCCCGGAACAGGGAACACTGAAGCTTTCTTT; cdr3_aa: CASSPGTGNTEAFF
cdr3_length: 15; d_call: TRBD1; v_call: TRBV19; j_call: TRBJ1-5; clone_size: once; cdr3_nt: TGTGCCAGTAGTTTGGACAGGGTTGGCAATCAGCCCCAGCATTTT; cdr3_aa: CASSLDRVGNQPQHF
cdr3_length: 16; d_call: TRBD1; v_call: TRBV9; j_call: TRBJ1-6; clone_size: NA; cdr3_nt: TGTGCCAGCAGCGACGTCGACAGGGGGTATAATTCACCCCTCCACTTT; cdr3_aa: CASSDVDRGYNSPLHF
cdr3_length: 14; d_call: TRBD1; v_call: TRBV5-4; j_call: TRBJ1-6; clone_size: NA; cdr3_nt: TGTGCCAGCAGCGTGGACAGGGGAGGTTCACCCCTCCACTTT; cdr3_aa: CASSVDRGGSPLHF
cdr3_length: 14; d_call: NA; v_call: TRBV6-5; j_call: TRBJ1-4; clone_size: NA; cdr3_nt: TGTGCCAGCAGCCCCGGGACACAAAATGAAAAACTGTTTTTT; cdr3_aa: CASSPGTQNEKLFF
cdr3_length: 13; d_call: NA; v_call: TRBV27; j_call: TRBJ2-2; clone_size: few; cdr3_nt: TGTGCCAGCAGTGTTACGAACACCGGGGAGCTGTTTTTT; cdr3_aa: CASSVTNTGELFF
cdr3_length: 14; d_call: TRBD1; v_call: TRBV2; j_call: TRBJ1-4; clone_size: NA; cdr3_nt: TGTGCCAGCAGTGTCGGGACAGGGGAGCCAAAACTGTTTTTT; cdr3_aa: CASSVGTGEPKLFF
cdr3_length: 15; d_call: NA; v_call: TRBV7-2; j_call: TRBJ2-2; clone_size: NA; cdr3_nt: TGTGCCAGCAGCTTACAGGGGACGAACACCGGGGAGCTGTTTTTT; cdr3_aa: CASSLQGTNTGELFF
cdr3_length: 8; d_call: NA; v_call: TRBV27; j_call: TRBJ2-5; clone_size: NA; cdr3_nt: TGTGCCTCTGAGACCCAGTACTTC; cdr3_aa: CASETQYF
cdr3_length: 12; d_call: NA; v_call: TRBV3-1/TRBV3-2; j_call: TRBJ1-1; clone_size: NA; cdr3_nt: TGTGCCAGCAGAAAGGGGGACACTGAAGCTTTCTTT; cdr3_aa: CASRKGDTEAFF
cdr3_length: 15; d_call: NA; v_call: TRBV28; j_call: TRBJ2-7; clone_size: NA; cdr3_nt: TGTGCCAGCAGTTCCGGGACTCCGAGCTCCTACGAGCAGTACTTC; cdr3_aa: CASSSGTPSSYEQYF